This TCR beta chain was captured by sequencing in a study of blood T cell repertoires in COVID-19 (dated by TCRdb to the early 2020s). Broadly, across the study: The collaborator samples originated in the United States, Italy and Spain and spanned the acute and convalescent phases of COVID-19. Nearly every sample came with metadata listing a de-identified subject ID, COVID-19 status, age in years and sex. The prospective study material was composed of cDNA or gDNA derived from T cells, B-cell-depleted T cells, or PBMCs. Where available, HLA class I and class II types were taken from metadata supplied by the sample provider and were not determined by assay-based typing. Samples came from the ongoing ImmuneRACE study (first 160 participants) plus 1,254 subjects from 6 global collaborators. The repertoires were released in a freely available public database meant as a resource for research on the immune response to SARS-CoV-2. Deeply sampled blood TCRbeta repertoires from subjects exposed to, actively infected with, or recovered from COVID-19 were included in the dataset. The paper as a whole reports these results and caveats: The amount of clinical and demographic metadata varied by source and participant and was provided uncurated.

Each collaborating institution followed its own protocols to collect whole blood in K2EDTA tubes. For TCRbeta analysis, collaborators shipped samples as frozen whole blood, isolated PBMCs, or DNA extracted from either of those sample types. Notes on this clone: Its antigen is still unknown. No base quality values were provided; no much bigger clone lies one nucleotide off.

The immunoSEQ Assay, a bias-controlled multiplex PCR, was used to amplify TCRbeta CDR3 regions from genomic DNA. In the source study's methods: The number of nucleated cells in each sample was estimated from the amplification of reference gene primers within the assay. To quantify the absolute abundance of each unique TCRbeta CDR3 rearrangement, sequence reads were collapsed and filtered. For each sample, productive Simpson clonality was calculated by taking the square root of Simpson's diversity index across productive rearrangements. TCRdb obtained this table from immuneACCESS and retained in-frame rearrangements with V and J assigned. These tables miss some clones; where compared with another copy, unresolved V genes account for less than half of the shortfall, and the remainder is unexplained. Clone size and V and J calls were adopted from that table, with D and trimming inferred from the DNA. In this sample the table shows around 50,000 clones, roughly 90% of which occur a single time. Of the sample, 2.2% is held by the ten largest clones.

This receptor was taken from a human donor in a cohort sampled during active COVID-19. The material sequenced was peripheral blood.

The CDR3 region: CASSTKVLSGTEAFF. The DNA sequence follows: TGTGCCAGCAGCACAAAGGTCCTTTCGGGGACTGAAGCTTTCTTT. The chain joins TRBV7-8 to TRBJ1-1; no D segment can be confidently identified. The germline V gene encodes CDR1 SGHVS and CDR2 FQNEAQ. V is cut by 5 bases and J by 5 bases, and the space between the germline ends is 18 bases. The CDR3 starts with the cysteine, ends with the phenylalanine, and has 15 residues. The read is trimmed to its CDR3 DNA, 45 bases read in frame from base 1.